These 26 T cell receptor beta chains share one sample of origin, sequenced in a study of OX40 agonist ivuxolimab in advanced cancers. Clones were sequenced by immunoSEQ multiplex PCR, and TCRdb holds only the in-frame ones, with some missing. The table has some 43,000 clones, approximately 86% seen once. The specimen comprised CD4+ or CD8+ T cells sorted from blood, sampled in a trial of the OX40 agonist ivuxolimab. The receptors derive from an adult with an advanced solid tumor such as melanoma, head and neck, liver or kidney cancer.

This clone has only a few counts. DNA of the CDR3: TGTGCCAGTAGTGGGGGCGAGGCGTCTGGAAACACCATATATTTT. Its translation: CASSGGEASGNTIYF. V gene TRBV19 combines with J gene TRBJ1-3, with a possible D match to TRBD1 (6 bases). Germline CDR1 is LNHDA and CDR2 is SQIVND (reference sequence). V lost 5 bases and J lost 1, with 12 bases in between. The CDR3 totals 15 residues.

The genes are TRBV5-4 and TRBJ2-6, with TRBD1 as a possible D gene (6 bases). The germline CDR1 and CDR2 sequences are SGHNT and YYREEE (reference sequence). This CDR3 spans 17 amino acids. V gave up 4 bases and J gave up 0 bases, with 14 bases separating them. For the CDR3, the DNA is TGTGCCAGCAGCCTACCGGGACAAAACTCTGGGGCCAACGTCCTGACTTTC. It encodes CASSLPGQNSGANVLTF. Using reference TRBV5-4 and TRBJ2-6 for the parts outside the CDR3, the full variable domain is ETGVTQSPTHLIKTRGQQVTLRCSSQSGHNTVSWYQQALGQGPQFIFQYYREEENGRGNFPPRFSGLQFPNYSSELNVNALELDDSALYLCASSLPGQNSGANVLTFGAGSRLTVL.

This clone was recorded once. The CDR3 reads CASSLGSGTGLYQPQHF. The CDR3 DNA follows: TGTGCCAGCAGTTTGGGATCCGGGACAGGGTTGTATCAGCCCCAGCATTTT. The chain joins TRBV28 to TRBJ1-5; 9 bases are a match to TRBD1. Losses at the gene ends were 3 bases for V and 5 bases for J; bases not matched to a gene: 11. Germline lookup yields CDR1 MDHEN and CDR2 SYDVKM. The CDR3 is made up of 17 amino acids.

The gene calls are TRBV30 and TRBJ2-3, with D perhaps matching TRBD2 (6 bases). Germline V lookup: CDR1 GTSNPN, CDR2 SVGIG (reference sequence). The CDR3 contains 14 residues. Deletions cut 6 bases from V and 0 bases from J, with 13 bases between. The CDR3 DNA reads as TGTGCCTGCCCGGTGGGGGGTAGCACAGATACGCAGTATTTT. As protein: CACPVGGSTDTQYF.

This chain uses TRBV5-8 with TRBJ1-1; 7 nucleotides align to TRBD1. The junction had 6 bases not matched to a gene; V was cut back by 7 bases and J by 6 bases. The CDR3 totals 12 residues. Germline V gene data show CDR1 as SGHTS and CDR2 as YDEGEE. Written as DNA, the CDR3 is TGTGCCAGCGGAAGACAGGGCCCTGAAGCTTTCTTT. This sequence encodes CASGRQGPEAFF. The variable domain in full, with the rest retrieved from reference TRBV5-8 and TRBJ1-1, is EAGVTQSPTHLIKTRGQQATLRCSPISGHTSVYWYQQALGLGLQFLLWYDEGEERNRGNFPPRFSGRQFPNYSSELNVNALELEDSALYLCASGRQGPEAFFGQGTRLTVV.

J is TRBJ1-5 and V is TRBV6-4; no clear D. CDR1 MRHNA and CDR2 SNTAGT come from the germline V gene. This CDR3 contains 13 residues. V lost 5 bases to trimming and J lost 4 bases, with 9 bases between them. Written as DNA, the CDR3 is TGTGCCAGCAGTTATGACAAGAATCAGCCCCAGCATTTT. Encoded protein: CASSYDKNQPQHF.

This chain connects TRBV7-2 to TRBJ2-7; D might be TRBD1 or TRBD2, each matching 5 bases. The V and J ends lost 5 bases and 1 base respectively, with 18 bases between them. The germline V gene encodes CDR1 SGHTA and CDR2 FQGNSA. The CDR3 spans 16 residues. The CDR3 is CASSPDSGTQSYEQYF. In nucleotides, the CDR3 is TGTGCCAGCAGCCCCGATTCAGGGACCCAATCCTACGAGCAGTACTTC.

This sequence joins TRBV5-8 and TRBJ1-2; D gene unclear. The V gene's germline CDR1 is SGHTS and CDR2 YDEGEE. The CDR3 is made up of 13 amino acids. The V end lost 4 bases, the J end lost 8 bases, and 15 bases lay between the germline ends. CDR3 residues: CASSARPEGGYTF. CDR3 DNA: TGTGCCAGCAGCGCCCGCCCGGAGGGCGGCTACACCTTC.

The chain combines TRBV2 with TRBJ2-1; 7 bases match TRBD2. CDR3 length: 14 amino acids. Germline CDR1 reads SNHLY; CDR2 reads FYNNEI. V was clipped by 7 bases and J by 5 bases; unmatched bases: 8. The CDR3 DNA sequence: TGTGCCAGCATATGGCTTCGGGGGGACAATGAGCAGTTCTTC. Its protein product is CASIWLRGDNEQFF.

The gene calls are TRBV28 and TRBJ1-5, with 11 bases lining up with TRBD1. CDR1 is MDHEN and CDR2 is SYDVKM in the germline V gene. CDR3 length: 15 residues. V dropped 10 bases and J dropped 7; count of bases not matched to a gene: 12. The CDR3 DNA follows: TGTGCCACCATCCAACTGGGACAGGGGGAACAGCCCCAGCATTTT. Translation gives CATIQLGQGEQPQHF.

This clone occurred once. This chain joins TRBV5-1 and TRBJ2-5; 7 bases align to TRBD2. The CDR3 contains 12 residues. Trimming at V came to 7 bases and at J to 3 bases, leaving 3 bases not matched to a gene. CDR1 and CDR2 from the germline V gene are SGHRS and YFSETQ. This CDR3 reads CASGRGEETQYF. In nucleotides, the CDR3 is TGCGCCAGCGGGAGGGGCGAAGAGACCCAGTACTTC.

This clone was observed a handful of times. This chain links TRBV9 with TRBJ2-7; D is ambiguous. The V end was cut by 0 bases, the J end by 7 bases, with 8 bases between. Germline-derived CDR1 and CDR2 are SGDLS and YYNGEE. The length of the CDR3 is 12 residues. The DNA of the CDR3 is TGTGCCAGCAGCGTAGATTTGGGAGAGCAGTACTTC. Protein product: CASSVDLGEQYF.

CDR3 in DNA: TGTGCCAGCAGCTACCGGACCGGAGGCTACACCTTC. As protein: CASSYRTGGYTF. V gene TRBV7-3 combines with J gene TRBJ1-2; D uncertain. CDR1 and CDR2 from the germline V gene are SGHTA and FQGTGA. The CDR3 length is 12 residues. Trimming cost V 4 bases and J 8 bases, with 11 bases left between them.

The V gene is TRBV2, the J gene TRBJ2-7; D perhaps matches TRBD1 (5 bases). Germline CDR1 and CDR2: SNHLY and FYNNEI. Trimming took off 3 bases at V and 7 bases at J, with 13 bases between the two ends. The CDR3 is 13 amino acids. CDR3 sequence: CASSDGWGGEQYF. CDR3 DNA sequence: TGTGCCAGCAGTGATGGATGGGGCGGAGAGCAGTACTTC.

The chain employs TRBV14 and TRBJ2-1; D is possibly TRBD1 or TRBD2 (6 bases each). Trimming removed 5 bases from V and 0 bases from J, with 11 bases in between. CDR3 length: 15 amino acids. The germline V gene has CDR1 SGHDN and CDR2 FVKESK. In DNA, the CDR3 is TGTGCCAGCAGCGGGGGGCCGTTCTCCTACAATGAGCAGTTCTTC. Protein product: CASSGGPFSYNEQFF.

At least ten counts were recorded for this clone. This chain connects TRBV7-7 to TRBJ2-2; D is unclear. CDR1 and CDR2 (germline): SSHAT, FNYEAQ (reference sequence). The CDR3 runs to 13 residues. Between the trimmed V and J ends, which lost 2 bases and 3 bases, there was a span of 4 bases. The chain's CDR3 is CASSLRDTGELFF. For the CDR3, the DNA is TGTGCCAGCAGCTTAAGGGACACCGGGGAGCTGTTTTTT.

The rearrangement uses TRBV5-6 and TRBJ2-7; D possibly corresponds to TRBD2 (6 bases). The germline CDR1 and CDR2 sequences are SGHDT and YYEEEE. The CDR3 loop spans 12 amino acids. Trimming shortened V by 4 bases and J by 7 bases, and 12 bases separated the two germline ends. The chain's CDR3 is CASSRGTMEQYF. In nucleotides, the CDR3 is TGTGCCAGCAGCCGGGGGACCATGGAGCAGTACTTC.

The rearrangement joins TRBV11-2 to TRBJ2-2; D not certain. Germline CDR1 is SGHAT and CDR2 is FQNNGV. CDR3 size: 13 residues. Between the trimmed V and J ends, which lost 3 bases and 3 bases, there was a span of 5 bases. CDR3 residues: CASSFYDTGELFF. CDR3 bases: TGTGCCAGCAGCTTTTATGACACCGGGGAGCTGTTTTTT.

The chain links TRBV5-4 to TRBJ2-1; D is perhaps TRBD1 or TRBD2 (6 bases each). Deletions cut 3 bases from V and 0 bases from J, with 13 bases between. Per the germline V gene, CDR1 is SGHNT and CDR2 is YYREEE (reference sequence). The CDR3 covers 16 residues. This chain's CDR3 is CASSYGGGGSYNEQFF. CDR3 nucleotide sequence: TGTGCCAGCAGCTACGGCGGAGGGGGCTCCTACAATGAGCAGTTCTTC.

In this sample, this clone turned up many times. The V gene is TRBV11-2, the J gene TRBJ1-2; D remains ambiguous. Trimming left V 0 bases short and J 8 bases short, with 10 bases between. CDR3 length: 13 amino acids. Germline assignment: CDR1 SGHAT and CDR2 FQNNGV. The CDR3 nucleotides read TGTGCCAGCAGCTTAGAAGGCAGTTCAGGCTACACCTTC. This sequence encodes CASSLEGSSGYTF.

A single count supports this clone. The chain links TRBV2 to TRBJ1-3, with D possibly matching TRBD1 (6 bases). V lost 8 bases and J 8 bases, leaving 10 bases between the germline ends. Germline V gene lookup returns CDR1 SNHLY and CDR2 FYNNEI. The CDR3 has 11 residues. CDR3 protein: CASQGLDTIYF. The CDR3, as DNA: TGTGCCAGCCAGGGGTTAGACACCATATATTTT.

The CDR3 region is CASSNLSGDYEQYF. The CDR3 nucleotides read TGTGCCAGCAGCAACCTTAGCGGCGACTACGAGCAGTACTTC. This chain joins TRBV6-1 and TRBJ2-7, with D tentatively TRBD2 (6 bases). Looked up from germline, CDR1 is MNHNS and CDR2 is SASEGT. V was cut by 6 bases and J by 3 bases, with 15 bases left in between. The CDR3 length is 14 residues.

The genes are TRBV7-6 and TRBJ2-5, with a possible D match to TRBD2 (5 bases). V lost 2 bases and J 5 bases, leaving 15 bases between the germline ends. The CDR3 has 15 residues. The germline V gene has CDR1 SGHVS and CDR2 FNYEAQ. CDR3 DNA: TGTGCCAGCAGCTTACAGGACGTCGGCGGGGAGACCCAGTACTTC. Its translation is CASSLQDVGGETQYF.

This rearrangement joins TRBV7-9 to TRBJ2-1; 16 bases match TRBD2. The V and J ends lost 5 bases and 2 bases, in that order; junction bases with no gene match: 6. Germline V gene data show CDR1 as SEHNR and CDR2 as FQNEAQ (reference sequence). The CDR3 consists of 18 residues. For the CDR3, the DNA is TGTGCCAGCAGCCCGGTGGGACTAGCGGGAGGGGCCTACAATGAGCAGTTCTTC. It encodes CASSPVGLAGGAYNEQFF. Full variable domain (outside the CDR3, taken from reference TRBV7-9 and TRBJ2-1): DTGVSQNPRHKITKRGQNVTFRCDPISEHNRLYWYRQTLGQGPEFLTYFQNEAQLEKSRLLSDRFSAERPKGSFSTLEIQRTEQGDSAMYLCASSPVGLAGGAYNEQFFGPGTRLTVL.

The V and J genes are TRBV11-3 and TRBJ2-2; 9 bases are a match to TRBD2. Looked up from germline, CDR1 is SGHNT and CDR2 is YENEEA. The CDR3 is 14 amino acids. V lost 5 bases, J lost 7 bases, and 5 bases stayed unmatched. CDR3 nucleotides: TGTGCCAGCAGCCCAGGACTAGCGAGCGGGGAGCTGTTTTTT. It specifies CASSPGLASGELFF.

This clone was seen only once. This chain uses TRBV5-8 with TRBJ1-4; D gene ambiguous. Trimming removed 1 base at V and 1 base at J, with 5 bases between. The length of the CDR3 is 14 residues. CDR1 SGHTS and CDR2 YDEGEE come from the germline V gene. The CDR3 DNA sequence: TGTGCCAGCAGCTTGAGGATAACTAATGAAAAACTGTTTTTT. Its protein is CASSLRITNEKLFF.